Listed here are 23 T cell receptor beta chains from one sample, sequenced in a study of post-analysis software for immune sequencing data. Study-wide results and limits: Five TRBV segments (TRBV5-6, TRBV5-1 and TRBV20-1 among them) occurred more frequently in patients than in controls.

These receptors' targets are unknown. Every TCR beta cDNA library bore unique molecular identifiers. TCRdb independently ran MiXCR on the PCR reads; one entry per CDR3 protein. The sample has about 540,000 distinct CDR3 sequences, around a third seen once. The sample taken for sequencing was blood. These receptors came from a girl between 2 and 17 years old with multiple sclerosis.

The chain has TRBV28 and TRBJ2-7; D might be TRBD2 (6 bases). Germline V gene data show CDR1 as MDHEN and CDR2 as SYDVKM. This CDR3 contains 13 residues. The V gene lost 6 bases and the J gene lost 3 bases, with 12 bases spanning the gap. CDR3 loop: CASRASAYYEQYF. The CDR3 DNA sequence: TGTGCCAGCAGGGCTAGCGCCTACTACGAGCAGTACTTC. Combining the CDR3 with reference TRBV28 and TRBJ2-7 gives the whole variable domain DVKVTQSSRYLVKRTGEKVFLECVQDMDHENMFWYRQDPGLGLRLIYFSYDVKMKEKGDIPEGYSVSREKKERFSLILESASTNQTSMYLCASRASAYYEQYFGPGTRLTVT.

The chain employs TRBV18 and TRBJ2-5; possibly TRBD2 for D (6 bases). Trimming cost V 4 bases and J 2 bases, with 14 bases left between them. The CDR3 extends over 15 amino acids. Per the germline V gene, CDR1 is KGHSH and CDR2 is LQKENI. The CDR3 DNA reads TGTGCCAGCTCACTCACCGGGACTCAGCAAGAGACCCAGTACTTC. As protein: CASSLTGTQQETQYF. The complete variable domain, with remaining parts taken from reference TRBV18 and TRBJ2-5, reads NAGVMQNPRHLVRRRGQEARLRCSPMKGHSHVYWYRQLPEEGLKFMVYLQKENIIDESGMPKERFSAEFPKEGPSILRIQQVVRGDSAAYFCASSLTGTQQETQYFGPGTRLLVL.

In its sample, this clonotype was seen a few times. The CDR3 region is CATEQGSGNEQFF. CDR3 sequence (DNA): TGTGCCACCGAACAGGGCTCTGGAAATGAGCAGTTCTTC. J is TRBJ2-1 and V is TRBV2; D might be TRBD1 (6 bases). The CDR3 contains 13 residues. Trimming cost V 10 bases and J 7 bases, with 17 bases left between them. CDR1 is SNHLY, CDR2 FYNNEI, per germline.

The rearrangement joins TRBV5-1 to TRBJ1-6; no clear D. V was shortened by 0 bases and J by 6 bases, with 7 bases between the two germline ends. Germline CDR1 reads SGHRS; CDR2 reads YFSETQ. This CDR3 spans 14 amino acids. The CDR3 sequence: CASSLGVGNSPLHF. The CDR3 DNA follows: TGCGCCAGCAGCTTGGGGGTCGGTAATTCACCCCTCCACTTT.

A word on this clonotype: A much larger clone lies a single base off, so this may be a read error. CDR3 protein: CASSHQGDRFKNIQYF. The CDR3 nucleotides are TGCGCCAGCAGCCACCAAGGGGACCGTTTCAAAAACATTCAGTACTTC. This rearrangement joins TRBV4-1 to TRBJ2-4, with D perhaps given as TRBD1 or TRBD2 (5 bases each). Trimming cost V 3 bases and J 3 bases, with 15 bases left between them. This CDR3 region has 16 residues. From germline, CDR1 is MGHRA and CDR2 YSYEKL.

This clonotype occurred many times. CDR3 residues: CSARDGLARTQYF. Written as DNA, the CDR3 is TGCAGTGCTAGAGATGGGCTCGCGAGGACCCAGTACTTC. V usage is TRBV20-1 and J usage is TRBJ2-5; D is unclear. V lost 0 bases to trimming and J lost 7 bases, with 12 bases between them. The CDR3 is 13 residues long. Germline V gives CDR1 DFQATT, CDR2 SNEGSKA (reference sequence).

The chain uses TRBV20-1 and TRBJ2-7, with TRBD1 matching 7 bases. With the DNA end fitting TRBJ2-5 better, the J assignment may be wrong. Per the germline V gene, CDR1 is DFQATT and CDR2 is SNEGSKA (reference sequence). The CDR3 is 13 amino acids. The CDR3 here is CSAVTGSQETQYF. CDR3 sequence (DNA): TGCAGTGCTGTGACAGGGTCCCAAGAGACCCAGTACTTC.

V usage is TRBV28 and J usage is TRBJ1-2; possibly TRBD1 for D (5 bases). V was trimmed by 7 bases and J by 8 bases, leaving 14 bases between them. Germline loops: CDR1 MDHEN, CDR2 SYDVKM. CDR3 length: 12 residues. The CDR3 loop is CASKRGLLGYTF. CDR3 DNA sequence: TGTGCCAGCAAAAGGGGACTTCTAGGCTACACCTTC.

The genes are TRBV7-9 and TRBJ1-4; weak D call: TRBD1 (6 bases). With 5 bases removed from V and 8 bases from J, the gap between germline ends came to 15 bases. The CDR3 totals 14 residues. The germline gives CDR1 SEHNR, CDR2 FQNEAQ (reference sequence). The CDR3 bases are TGTGCCAGCAGCCCCCGGACGGGGGCCGAAAAACTGTTTTTT. Translation: CASSPRTGAEKLFF.

V gene TRBV2 combines with J gene TRBJ2-1; 10 bases match TRBD1. The length of the CDR3 is 14 residues. J was trimmed by 7 bases and V by 3 bases; bases with no gene match: 3. Germline V CDR1 and CDR2: SNHLY, FYNNEI. The DNA of the CDR3 is TGTGCCAGCAGTGATTGGACAGGGGGGAATGAGCAGTTCTTC. Residues: CASSDWTGGNEQFF.

This chain uses TRBV20-1 with TRBJ1-2, with no clear D. Germline lookup yields CDR1 DFQATT and CDR2 SNEGSKA (reference sequence). The V end lost 3 bases, the J end lost 8 bases, and 28 bases lay between the germline ends. The CDR3 has 17 amino acids. The CDR3 loop reads CSARDLNPNVGLRGYTF. The CDR3 coding sequence is TGCAGTGCTAGGGACCTTAACCCAAACGTCGGGTTACGAGGCTACACCTTC.

This clonotype occurred once. This rearrangement joins TRBV2 to TRBJ2-1; 13 bases align to TRBD2. Germline V gives CDR1 SNHLY, CDR2 FYNNEI. This CDR3 is 19 amino acids long. Germline trimming cut 7 bases from V and 6 bases from J; bases unmatched to any gene: 18. For the CDR3, the DNA is TGTGCCAGCATCGGGATTCGGGACTCCTGGACTAGCGGGGGCAATGAGCAGTTCTTC. This encodes CASIGIRDSWTSGGNEQFF. The full variable domain, with the rest looked up from reference TRBV2 and TRBJ2-1, is EPEVTQTPSHQVTQMGQEVILRCVPISNHLYFYWYRQILGQKVEFLVSFYNNEISEKSEIFDDQFSVERPDGSNFTLKIRSTKLEDSAMYFCASIGIRDSWTSGGNEQFFGPGTRLTVL.

The chain uses TRBV7-9 and TRBJ2-6; D gene unclear. Germline CDR1 SEHNR, CDR2 FQNEAQ (reference sequence). V shed 5 bases and J shed 0 bases, with 11 bases lying between them. The CDR3 runs 16 residues. The CDR3 DNA reads TGTGCCAGCAGCCCACGGTGGGCCTCTGGGGCCAACGTCCTGACTTTC. Its translation: CASSPRWASGANVLTF.

CDR3 in DNA: TGTGCCAGCAGTCCAGGACAGGGTTGGGGAACAGATACGCAGTATTTT. Translated, it gives CASSPGQGWGTDTQYF. The chain employs TRBV2 and TRBJ2-3; 8 bases align to TRBD1. The CDR3 covers 16 residues. CDR1 is SNHLY and CDR2 is FYNNEI in the germline V gene. Trimming removed 5 bases from V and 3 bases from J; junction bases left unmatched: 10.

This clonotype has just a few counts. The chain couples TRBV9 to TRBJ1-2; weak D call: TRBD1 (6 bases). This CDR3 contains 18 residues. Trimming took 1 base from V and 3 from J, leaving 22 bases between them. Germline assignment: CDR1 SGDLS and CDR2 YYNGEE. The CDR3 region is CASSVLRPLGRGDYGYTF. The CDR3 bases are TGTGCCAGCAGCGTATTAAGGCCGTTGGGCAGGGGAGACTATGGCTACACCTTC.

The genes are TRBV15 and TRBJ2-5; the match to TRBD1 covers 9 bases. The CDR3 extends over 15 amino acids. With V trimmed by 0 bases and J by 11 bases, 10 bases remained unmatched. From germline, CDR1 is LNHNV and CDR2 YYDKDF (reference sequence). In DNA form, the CDR3 reads TGTGCCACCAGCAGAGATGGGACAGGGACGGGGGAGCAGTACTTC. It yields the protein CATSRDGTGTGEQYF.

The chain combines TRBV5-1 with TRBJ2-5; D not certain. The CDR3 covers 15 residues. The germline CDR1 and CDR2 sequences are SGHRS and YFSETQ. Trimming shortened V by 3 bases and J by 4 bases, and 16 bases separated the two germline ends. The CDR3 loop is CASSSSLGPPETQYF. CDR3 nucleotides: TGCGCCAGCAGCTCCAGTCTGGGCCCACCAGAGACCCAGTACTTC.

The sample holds many counts of this clonotype. One junction end disagrees with the germline gene, perhaps due to a read error. The V call is TRBV12-3 or TRBV12-4, the J call TRBJ1-2; D is undetermined. The CDR3 is made up of 12 amino acids. The CDR3 DNA reads as TGCGCCAGCAGCTTGGGAGCGTATGGCTACACCTTC. The encoded protein is CASSLGAYGYTF.

The chain couples TRBV10-3 to TRBJ2-3, with TRBD2 matching over 9 bases. CDR3 size: 15 residues. In germline, CDR1 is ENHRY, CDR2 SYGVKD. V trimming: 3 bases; J trimming: 1 base; junction bases outside the gene matches: 2. CDR3 nucleotides: TGTGCCATCAGTGACGGCGGGGGGGGCACAGATACGCAGTATTTT. It is translated as CAISDGGGGTDTQYF.

The chain couples TRBV10-2 to TRBJ1-1; D gene unclear. The length of the CDR3 is 14 residues. Trimming removed 10 bases from V and 4 bases from J, with 19 bases in between. Germline V gene sequence: CDR1 WSHSY, CDR2 SAAADI. CDR3 in DNA: TGCGCCAACAGAGGACTTACGAGAATCACTGAAGCTTTCTTT. The encoded protein is CANRGLTRITEAFF.

The chain employs TRBV15 and TRBJ2-5; possibly TRBD1 for D (6 bases). Germline V gives CDR1 LNHNV, CDR2 YYDKDF (reference sequence). Trimming took 6 bases from V and 4 from J, leaving 12 bases between them. The CDR3 sequence is 13 residues long. The CDR3 loop is CATRVAGVETQYF. CDR3 nucleotides: TGTGCCACCAGGGTCGCAGGGGTAGAGACCCAGTACTTC.

The chain couples TRBV20-1 to TRBJ2-7; weak D call: TRBD1 (6 bases). The V gene lost 0 bases and the J gene lost 2 bases, with 11 bases spanning the gap. The CDR3 has 14 amino acids. Germline V gene sequence: CDR1 DFQATT, CDR2 SNEGSKA (reference sequence). CDR3 sequence (DNA): TGCAGTGCTAGAGAGGGTGCAGGGGCCTACGAGCAGTACTTC. It is translated as CSAREGAGAYEQYF.

This clonotype has just a few counts. The chain uses TRBV10-3 and TRBJ2-5; D possibly matches TRBD1 or TRBD2 (5 bases each). V was cut by 7 bases and J by 4 bases, with 13 bases left in between. The CDR3 loop spans 13 amino acids. Germline V gives CDR1 ENHRY, CDR2 SYGVKD. The CDR3 reads CAITPGLRETQYF. The DNA for the CDR3 is TGTGCCATCACCCCGGGGCTACGAGAGACCCAGTACTTC.